The present T cell receptor beta chain was sequenced within a study of blood T cell repertoires in COVID-19. The assay was immunoSEQ multiplex PCR, and TCRdb's table has in-frame clones only and misses some. The sample includes some 310,000 clones, about nine tenths of them seen just once. Germline V gene lookup returns CDR1 SQVTM and CDR2 ANQGSEA. The CDR3 is 14 residues long. Trimming took off 6 bases at V and 0 bases at J, with 12 bases between the two ends. Membership in each cohort depended on participant-reported clinical history. The chain links TRBV29-1 to TRBJ1-3; D is ambiguous. This receptor was taken from a woman in her twenties or thirties who had recovered from COVID-19. Sequencing was performed on PBMCs or T cells enriched from blood (not recorded which). The CDR3 DNA sequence: TGCAGCGTCGTGTCAGGTTTCTCTGGAAACACCATATATTTT. This translates into CSVVSGFSGNTIYF.